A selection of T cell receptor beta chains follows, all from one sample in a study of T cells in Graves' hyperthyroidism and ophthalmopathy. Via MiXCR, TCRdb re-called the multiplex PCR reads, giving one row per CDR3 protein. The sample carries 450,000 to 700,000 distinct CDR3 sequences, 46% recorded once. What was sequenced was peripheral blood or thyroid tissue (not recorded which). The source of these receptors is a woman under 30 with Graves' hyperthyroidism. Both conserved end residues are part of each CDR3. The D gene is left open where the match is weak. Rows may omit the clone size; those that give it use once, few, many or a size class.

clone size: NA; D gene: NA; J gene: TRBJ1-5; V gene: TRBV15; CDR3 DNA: TGTGCCACCAGCAGTAGCAGGGACGGACAGCCCCAGCATTTT; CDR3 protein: CATSSSRDGQPQHF
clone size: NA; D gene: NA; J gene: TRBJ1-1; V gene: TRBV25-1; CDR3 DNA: TGTGCCAGCAGTGAATCAGACCGATCTGAAGCTTTCTTT; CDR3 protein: CASSESDRSEAFF
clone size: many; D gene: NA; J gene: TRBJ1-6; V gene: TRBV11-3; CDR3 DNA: TGTGCCAGCAGCTTCTCAGGAGATTCACCCCTCCACTTT; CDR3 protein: CASSFSGDSPLHF
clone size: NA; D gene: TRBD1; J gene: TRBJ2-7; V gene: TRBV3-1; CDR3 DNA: TGTGCCAGCAGCCAAGATCTGGGGGACAGGGACCGACGGACCCTCGAGCAGTACTTC; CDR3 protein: CASSQDLGDRDRRTLEQYF
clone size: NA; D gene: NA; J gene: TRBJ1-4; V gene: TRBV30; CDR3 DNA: TGTGCCTGGAGTGTAGGACGGAAAGGAACAACTAATGAAAAACTGTTTTTT; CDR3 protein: CAWSVGRKGTTNEKLFF
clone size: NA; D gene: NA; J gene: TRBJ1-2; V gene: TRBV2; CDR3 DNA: TGTGCCAGCAGGACAACAGTGGGTGGTGGCTACACCTTC; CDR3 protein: CASRTTVGGGYTF
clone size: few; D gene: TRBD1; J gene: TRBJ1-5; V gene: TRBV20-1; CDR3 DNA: TGCAGTGCGCAGACAGGGTCCCCAACTCAGCCCCAGCATTTT; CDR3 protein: CSAQTGSPTQPQHF
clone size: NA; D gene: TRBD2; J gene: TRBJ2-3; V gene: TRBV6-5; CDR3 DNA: TGTGCCAGCAGTTTCTATAGCGGGAGGGATACGCAGTATTTT; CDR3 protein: CASSFYSGRDTQYF
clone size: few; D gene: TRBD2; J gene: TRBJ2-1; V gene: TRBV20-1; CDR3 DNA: TGCAGTGCCCGCCATGGACTAGGCGACAATGAGCAGTTCTTC; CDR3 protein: CSARHGLGDNEQFF
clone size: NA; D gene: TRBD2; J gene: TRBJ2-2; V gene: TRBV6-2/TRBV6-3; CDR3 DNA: TGTGCCAGCAGATCTAGCGGGAGGTTGACCGGGGAGCTGTTTTTT; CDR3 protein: CASRSSGRLTGELFF
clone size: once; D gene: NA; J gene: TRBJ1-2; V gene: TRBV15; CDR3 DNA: TGTGCCACCAGCAGCAACGGGGACTTTGGCTACACCTTC; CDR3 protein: CATSSNGDFGYTF
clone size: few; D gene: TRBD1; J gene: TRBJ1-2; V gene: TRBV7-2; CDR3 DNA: TGCGCCAGCAGCCAAGACGAGGGGGCTGGCTACACCTTC; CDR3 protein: CASSQDEGAGYTF
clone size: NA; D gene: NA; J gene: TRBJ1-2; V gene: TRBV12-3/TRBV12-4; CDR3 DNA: TGTGCCAGCAGTTTATCACCGGGATACTATGGCTACACCTTC; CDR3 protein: CASSLSPGYYGYTF
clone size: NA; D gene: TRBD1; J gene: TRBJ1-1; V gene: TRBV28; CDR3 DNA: TGTGCCAGCAGTTTAACGACAGGGGGCAAAGTCGGTTTCTTT; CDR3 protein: CASSLTTGGKVGFF
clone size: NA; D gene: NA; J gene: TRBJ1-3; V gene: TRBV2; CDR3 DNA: TGTGCCAGCGTGTGGGGGCAGGAGGCCAAAAACACCATATATTTT; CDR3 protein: CASVWGQEAKNTIYF
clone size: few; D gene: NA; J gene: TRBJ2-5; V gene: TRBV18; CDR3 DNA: TGTGCCAGCTCACCAGGTGTTGAGCCGGAGGGACAAGAGACCCAGTACTTC; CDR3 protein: CASSPGVEPEGQETQYF
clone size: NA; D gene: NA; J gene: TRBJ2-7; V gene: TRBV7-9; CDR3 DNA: TGTGCCAGCTCATCTTCCGTCGCAGGTAAAGAGCAGTACTTC; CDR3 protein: CASSSSVAGKEQYF
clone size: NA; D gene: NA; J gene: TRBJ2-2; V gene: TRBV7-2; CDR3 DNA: TGTGCCAGCAGCCCCGGCCCAGGAACCGGGGAGCTGTTTTTT; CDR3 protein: CASSPGPGTGELFF
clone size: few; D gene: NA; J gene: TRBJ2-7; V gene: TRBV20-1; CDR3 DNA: TGCAGTGCTAGCGTCGGGGACGAGCAGTACTTC; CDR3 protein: CSASVGDEQYF
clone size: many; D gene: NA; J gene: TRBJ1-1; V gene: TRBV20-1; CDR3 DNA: TGCAGTGCTAGTGGCCTTGGGGTAACTGAAGCTTTCTTT; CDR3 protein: CSASGLGVTEAFF
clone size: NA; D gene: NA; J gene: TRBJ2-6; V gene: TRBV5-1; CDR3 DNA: TGCGCCAGCAGCTTGGGCGGAGGGGACTACGTCCTGACTTTC; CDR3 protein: CASSLGGGDYVLTF
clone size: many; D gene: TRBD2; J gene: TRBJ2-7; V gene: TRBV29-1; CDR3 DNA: TGCAGCGTTGAAGAGGGAGGGACCTACGAGCAGTACTTC; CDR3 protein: CSVEEGGTYEQYF
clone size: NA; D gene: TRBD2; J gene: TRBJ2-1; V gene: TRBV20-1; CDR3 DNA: TGCAGTGCTCCTAGCGGCTACAATGAGCAGTTCTTC; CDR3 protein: CSAPSGYNEQFF